One and the same sample provided the 11 T cell receptor beta chains below, sequenced in a study of blood T cell repertoires in COVID-19. Using immunoSEQ multiplex PCR, the repertoire was profiled, and TCRdb retains in-frame clones only, with some absent. The sample lists about 62,000 clones; approximately 86% were seen once. Specimen: peripheral blood. Receptors were obtained from a man between 65 and 85 years old with acute or convalescent COVID-19.

This chain links TRBV6-1 with TRBJ2-1, with D perhaps matching TRBD1 (7 bases). V was cut by 2 bases and J by 1 base, with 12 bases left in between. The CDR3 is 16 residues long. The germline V gene encodes CDR1 MNHNS and CDR2 SASEGT. The CDR3, as DNA: TGTGCCAGCAGTGAAAGGAGGGGGCGATCCTACAATGAGCAGTTCTTC. Its protein is CASSERRGRSYNEQFF.

This clone was observed a few times. This chain uses TRBV29-1 with TRBJ2-7, with TRBD1 as a possible D gene (5 bases). Germline assignment: CDR1 SQVTM and CDR2 ANQGSEA. This CDR3 contains 14 residues. Trimming took off 2 bases at V and 6 bases at J, with 17 bases between the two ends. The chain's CDR3 is CSVETRRASGEQYF. For the CDR3, the DNA is TGCAGCGTTGAAACTCGCAGGGCGTCTGGCGAGCAGTACTTC.

This CDR3 reads CASSPGTGSGNTIYF. The CDR3 nucleotides are TGTGCCAGCTCACCCGGGACAGGGAGTGGAAACACCATATATTTT. The chain carries TRBV18 and TRBJ1-3; 9 positions match TRBD1. Germline V gives CDR1 KGHSH, CDR2 LQKENI. The CDR3 runs 15 residues. J gave up 3 bases and V 3 bases, and 3 bases lay outside the gene matches.

The V call is TRBV11-2, the J call TRBJ1-6, with 11 bases aligning to TRBD1. V shed 5 bases and J 6 bases; nucleotides not matched to a gene: 12. Germline CDR1 and CDR2: SGHAT and FQNNGV. The CDR3 covers 18 residues. The CDR3 region has the DNA TGTGCCAGCAGCCCAAGACGGAGGACAGGGGGCCGTAATTCACCCCTCCACTTT. It is translated as CASSPRRRTGGRNSPLHF. Together with reference TRBV11-2 and TRBJ1-6, the CDR3 gives the full variable domain: EAGVAQSPRYKIIEKRQSVAFWCNPISGHATLYWYQQILGQGPKLLIQFQNNGVVDDSQLPKDRFSAERLKGVDSTLKIQPAKLEDSAVYLCASSPRRRTGGRNSPLHFGNGTRLTVT.

The genes are TRBV19 and TRBJ2-3, with 10 bases fitting TRBD1. J was trimmed by 5 bases and V by 8 bases; bases with no gene match: 4. CDR3 length: 13 amino acids. Germline V gene lookup returns CDR1 LNHDA and CDR2 SQIVND (reference sequence). The CDR3: CASWTGGIDTQYF. DNA for the CDR3: TGTGCCAGTTGGACAGGGGGAATAGATACGCAGTATTTT.

The chain couples TRBV7-3 to TRBJ2-7; tentatively, D is TRBD2 (5 bases). This CDR3 comprises 20 residues. The V gene's germline CDR1 is SGHTA and CDR2 FQGTGA. Between the trimmed V and J ends, which lost 3 bases and 0 bases, there was a span of 27 bases. As DNA, the CDR3 is TGTGCCAGCAGCTTTTTACCTTCTAGCCACGCAGACAAATCCTCCTACGAGCAGTACTTC. As protein: CASSFLPSSHADKSSYEQYF.

The rearrangement joins TRBV7-3 to TRBJ2-2; tentatively, D is TRBD1 (6 bases). Trimming took off 7 bases at V and 5 bases at J, with 11 bases between the two ends. Per germline, CDR1 SGHTA and CDR2 FQGTGA. The CDR3 is 13 amino acids. This CDR3 is CASTSTGTGELFF. DNA of the CDR3: TGTGCCAGCACCTCCACAGGGACCGGGGAGCTGTTTTTT.

This chain links TRBV30 with TRBJ2-5, with 7 bases identical to TRBD2. Unmatched junction bases numbered 4, after V lost 1 base and J lost 2 bases. CDR3 size: 14 residues. Germline CDR1 is GTSNPN and CDR2 is SVGIG (reference sequence). The CDR3 is CAWSATAGQETQYF. The CDR3 DNA follows: TGTGCCTGGAGTGCCACAGCGGGGCAAGAGACCCAGTACTTC. The full variable domain, in which reference TRBV30 and TRBJ2-5 provide the parts outside the CDR3, is SQTIHQWPATLVQPVGSPLSLECTVEGTSNPNLYWYRQAAGRGLQLLFYSVGIGQISSEVPQNLSASRPQDRQFILSSKKLLLSDSGFYLCAWSATAGQETQYFGPGTRLLVL.

The rearrangement uses TRBV2 and TRBJ1-5; TRBD1 matches 12 bases. Germline assignment: CDR1 SNHLY and CDR2 FYNNEI. The length of the CDR3 is 16 residues. With 6 bases clipped from V and 6 bases from J, the junction kept 9 bases outside the gene matches. The chain's CDR3 is CASRDRDRGLPQPQHF. Written as DNA, the CDR3 is TGTGCCAGCAGGGACAGGGACAGGGGGCTACCTCAGCCCCAGCATTTT.

The chain employs TRBV19 and TRBJ1-3, with a possible D match to TRBD1 (6 bases). Germline V gene lookup returns CDR1 LNHDA and CDR2 SQIVND (reference sequence). CDR3 size: 15 residues. V was trimmed by 10 bases and J by 0 bases, leaving 16 bases between them. CDR3 in DNA: TGTGCCACCTCCGGGACACCTTACTCTGGAAACACCATATATTTT. Translating gives CATSGTPYSGNTIYF.

This rearrangement joins TRBV6-1 to TRBJ2-7; D perhaps matches TRBD1 (5 bases). Trimming removed 1 base from V and 1 base from J, with 11 bases in between. CDR1 and CDR2 from the germline V gene are MNHNS and SASEGT. The CDR3 runs to 15 residues. For the CDR3, the DNA is TGTGCCAGCAGTGAAGGGAGTGGACAATCCTACGAGCAGTACTTC. The encoded protein is CASSEGSGQSYEQYF.